The 15 T cell receptor beta chains listed next were all sequenced from one sample in a study of siplizumab effects on memory and regulatory T cells. TCRdb's copy holds only in-frame clones and misses some; the assay was immunoSEQ multiplex PCR. The sample contains over 95,000 clones, about 93% of which appear only once. The material sequenced was non-Treg CD4+ T cells sorted from blood. Receptors were obtained from a human donor in good health.

The chain links TRBV7-9 to TRBJ2-7, with TRBD1 matching 9 bases. Germline lookup yields CDR1 SEHNR and CDR2 FQNEAQ (reference sequence). This CDR3 is 12 amino acids long. After removal of 4 bases from V and 5 bases from J, the junction contained 0 bases not matched to a gene. The CDR3 loop is CASSWTGDEQYF. In DNA form, the CDR3 reads TGTGCCAGCAGCTGGACAGGGGACGAGCAGTACTTC.

The chain employs TRBV5-1 and TRBJ2-3; D tentatively fits TRBD1 or TRBD2 (5 bases each). The CDR3 has 15 amino acids. The V and J ends lost 3 bases and 5 bases respectively, with 16 bases between them. Germline loops: CDR1 SGHRS, CDR2 YFSETQ. The CDR3 nucleotides are TGCGCCAGCAGCTCTTCCGGGGCGACGGGAGATACGCAGTATTTT. Translating gives CASSSSGATGDTQYF.

The chain links TRBV10-1 to TRBJ2-3; 9 nucleotides align to TRBD1. Trimming at V came to 3 bases and at J to 6 bases, leaving 13 bases not matched to a gene. The CDR3 spans 17 residues. CDR1 and CDR2 (germline): WNHNN, SYGVQD (reference sequence). CDR3 DNA: TGCGCCAGCAGTGATCGAGGGGGGACAGGGAGACGGGATACGCAGTATTTT. Residues: CASSDRGGTGRRDTQYF.

The chain employs TRBV10-3 and TRBJ1-1; tentatively, D is TRBD1 (6 bases). Germline V gene sequence: CDR1 ENHRY, CDR2 SYGVKD. This CDR3 has 13 amino acids. Trimming shortened V by 3 bases and J by 5 bases, and 10 bases separated the two germline ends. CDR3 region: CAISEGGRTEAFF. CDR3 nucleotide sequence: TGTGCCATCAGTGAAGGGGGGCGGACTGAAGCTTTCTTT.

This clone has a single count. The CDR3 here is CASSGSLRGNQPQHF. The CDR3 bases are TGTGCCAGTAGTGGATCCTTAAGGGGCAATCAGCCCCAGCATTTT. This chain links TRBV19 with TRBJ1-5; the D is unclear. There are 15 residues in the CDR3. With 5 bases removed from V and 2 bases from J, the gap between germline ends came to 13 bases. The germline V gene encodes CDR1 LNHDA and CDR2 SQIVND (reference sequence).

The genes are TRBV7-3 and TRBJ2-3, with 7 bases fitting TRBD2. Germline trimming cut 5 bases from V and 2 bases from J; bases unmatched to any gene: 7. CDR3 length: 15 amino acids. Germline V CDR1 and CDR2: SGHTA, FQGTGA. CDR3 in amino acids: CASSNRGDPTDTQYF. The CDR3 DNA is TGTGCCAGCAGCAACCGGGGGGACCCCACAGATACGCAGTATTTT. Drawing the rest from reference TRBV7-3 and TRBJ2-3, the complete variable domain is GAGVSQTPSNKVTEKGKYVELRCDPISGHTALYWYRQSLGQGPEFLIYFQGTGAADDSGLPNDRFFAVRPEGSVSTLKIQRTERGDSAVYLCASSNRGDPTDTQYFGPGTRLTVL.

DNA of the CDR3: TGTGCCAGCTCGGCCTACTCCGCCGGGACGGTTGGAAACACCATATATTTT. Translated, it gives CASSAYSAGTVGNTIYF. The V gene is TRBV18, the J gene TRBJ1-3, with D perhaps TRBD1 (5 bases). Germline V CDR1 and CDR2: KGHSH, LQKENI. The V gene lost 6 bases and the J gene lost 3 bases, with 21 bases spanning the gap. This CDR3 is built from 17 residues.

The chain has TRBV11-2 and TRBJ1-1, with 9 positions matching TRBD1. The germline CDR1 and CDR2 sequences are SGHAT and FQNNGV. CDR3 length: 14 residues. The V segment lost 5 bases and the J segment 5 bases; nucleotides outside the gene matches: 6. CDR3 nucleotide sequence: TGTGCCAGCAGCAATCACAGGGGGCGGACTGAAGCTTTCTTT. It codes for CASSNHRGRTEAFF.

This chain joins TRBV14 and TRBJ1-1; D not certain. The V end lost 0 bases, the J end lost 11 bases, and 7 bases lay between the germline ends. Germline lookup yields CDR1 SGHDN and CDR2 FVKESK. CDR3 length equals 11 residues. In nucleotides, the CDR3 is TGTGCCAGCAGCCAAGAAAGGGAGGCTTTCTTT. Translation: CASSQEREAFF.

This chain joins TRBV5-6 and TRBJ1-2, with D possibly matching TRBD1 (5 bases). The CDR3 has 15 residues. Deletions cut 0 bases from V and 2 bases from J, with 11 bases between. Per germline, CDR1 SGHDT and CDR2 YYEEEE. The CDR3 is CASSLAGTGNYGYTF. As DNA, the CDR3 is TGTGCCAGCAGCTTGGCCGGGACGGGGAACTATGGCTACACCTTC. The full variable domain, its missing parts supplied by reference TRBV5-6 and TRBJ1-2, is DAGVTQSPTHLIKTRGQQVTLRCSPKSGHDTVSWYQQALGQGPQFIFQYYEEEERQRGNFPDRFSGHQFPNYSSELNVNALLLGDSALYLCASSLAGTGNYGYTFGSGTRLTVV.

This clone has only a few counts. This sequence joins TRBV28 and TRBJ1-4; tentative D call: TRBD1 (5 bases). In germline, CDR1 is MDHEN, CDR2 SYDVKM. V lost 5 bases to trimming and J lost 3 bases, with 10 bases between them. The CDR3 contains 14 residues. DNA of the CDR3: TGTGCCAGCAGTGCTGGGGGGGCTAATGAAAAACTGTTTTTT. It is translated as CASSAGGANEKLFF.

This clone was observed a single time. The rearrangement uses TRBV6-5 and TRBJ2-1; D uncertain. Trimming took 6 bases from V and 6 from J, leaving 15 bases between them. Germline assignment: CDR1 MNHEY and CDR2 SVGAGI. CDR3 length: 14 amino acids. The CDR3 is CASRRYSTVNEQFF. The DNA of the CDR3 is TGTGCCAGCAGAAGGTATTCGACGGTCAATGAGCAGTTCTTC.

The rearrangement uses TRBV10-3 and TRBJ2-7; TRBD1 is a possible D gene (6 bases). V shed 6 bases and J shed 1 base, with 10 bases lying between them. CDR3 size: 13 residues. The germline CDR1 and CDR2 sequences are ENHRY and SYGVKD. CDR3 in amino acids: CAIRGGPSYEQYF. DNA of the CDR3: TGTGCCATCAGAGGGGGTCCTTCCTACGAGCAGTACTTC.

This chain joins TRBV4-1 and TRBJ1-2; 8 bases fit TRBD1. CDR1 is MGHRA and CDR2 is YSYEKL in the germline V gene. Losses at the gene ends were 0 bases for V and 8 bases for J; bases not matched to a gene: 14. This CDR3 region has 17 residues. In nucleotides, the CDR3 is TGCGCCAGCAGCCAAGAAACGACAGGGGCGTTCTCTACAGGCTACACCTTC. Translation: CASSQETTGAFSTGYTF.

V is TRBV5-1 and J is TRBJ2-3; no definite D call. The CDR3 loop spans 13 amino acids. The germline V and J ends were trimmed by 4 bases and 4 bases, with 10 bases remaining between them. Germline V CDR1 and CDR2: SGHRS, YFSETQ. The CDR3 is CASSTVPPDTQYF. The DNA for the CDR3 is TGCGCCAGCAGCACAGTCCCCCCAGATACGCAGTATTTT.